These T cell receptor beta chains were read from a single sample in a study of cytomegalovirus exposure and HLA in healthy donors. Clones were sequenced by immunoSEQ multiplex PCR, and TCRdb holds only the in-frame ones, with some missing. The data hold about 130,000 clones, with roughly 15% observed a single time. Sequencing was performed on PBMCs. The receptor source for this set is a female donor in good health and CMV-seropositive. Both conserved end residues are part of each CDR3. A D gene is named only where the DNA matches it firmly. The size field is filled for only some rows; it gives once, few, many or a size class.

V: TRBV5-1; size: few; J: TRBJ2-5; D: -; CDR3: CASSPPGARTETQYF; DNA: TGCGCCAGCAGCCCCCCGGGAGCTCGGACGGAGACCCAGTACTTC
V: TRBV5-4; size: few; J: TRBJ1-2; D: -; CDR3: CASSLAGGEVYGYTF; DNA: TGTGCCAGCAGCTTGGCCGGAGGGGAAGTCTATGGCTACACCTTC
V: TRBV6-6; size: -; J: TRBJ2-7; D: -; CDR3: CASSRSSYEQYF; DNA: TGTGCCAGCAGTCGTTCCTCCTACGAGCAGTACTTC
V: TRBV13; size: few; J: TRBJ1-6; D: -; CDR3: CASSSDREGDSPLHF; DNA: TGTGCCAGCAGTTCAGACCGGGAGGGCGATTCACCCCTCCACTTT
V: TRBV7-2; size: -; J: TRBJ2-7; D: -; CDR3: CASSARDWAYEQYF; DNA: TGTGCCAGCAGCGCCCGGGACTGGGCCTACGAGCAGTACTTC
V: TRBV28; size: -; J: TRBJ2-3; D: TRBD2; CDR3: CASSFPLAGGTDTQYF; DNA: TGTGCCAGCAGTTTCCCACTAGCGGGTGGCACAGATACGCAGTATTTT
V: TRBV28; size: -; J: TRBJ1-5; D: -; CDR3: CASSSRTVFSNQPQHF; DNA: TGTGCCAGCAGCTCTAGGACAGTCTTCAGCAATCAGCCCCAGCATTTT
V: TRBV6-1; size: -; J: TRBJ2-1; D: -; CDR3: CASSEPSRPPYNEQFF; DNA: TGTGCCAGCAGTGAACCGTCGAGGCCACCCTACAATGAGCAGTTCTTC
V: TRBV9; size: -; J: TRBJ1-6; D: TRBD1; CDR3: CASSAGQGSPLHF; DNA: TGTGCCAGCAGCGCGGGACAGGGTTCACCCCTCCACTTT
V: TRBV5-1; size: few; J: TRBJ2-5; D: -; CDR3: CASSETRRETQYF; DNA: TGCGCCAGCAGCGAAACTAGGAGGGAGACCCAGTACTTC
V: TRBV5-1; size: -; J: TRBJ2-5; D: TRBD2; CDR3: CASSTQLAGEETQYF; DNA: TGCGCCAGCAGCACGCAACTAGCGGGGGAGGAGACCCAGTACTTC
V: TRBV6-1; size: -; J: TRBJ1-5; D: TRBD1; CDR3: CASRRTGLGQPQHF; DNA: TGTGCCAGCAGGAGGACAGGGTTGGGTCAGCCCCAGCATTTT
V: TRBV6-1; size: -; J: TRBJ2-2; D: -; CDR3: CASSVLTANTGELFF; DNA: TGTGCCAGCAGTGTACTGACAGCGAACACCGGGGAGCTGTTTTTT
V: TRBV30; size: -; J: TRBJ1-4; D: -; CDR3: CAWSLGGAAVNEKLFF; DNA: TGTGCCTGGAGTTTAGGGGGGGCAGCCGTTAATGAAAAACTGTTTTTT
V: TRBV19; size: few; J: TRBJ2-1; D: TRBD2; CDR3: CASTPLSGGSGSPWFNEQFF; DNA: TGTGCCAGTACTCCACTCAGCGGGGGTAGCGGGAGTCCTTGGTTCAATGAGCAGTTCTTC
V: TRBV4-2; size: -; J: TRBJ1-5; D: -; CDR3: CASSQDMGQGNQPQHF; DNA: TGTGCCAGCAGCCAAGATATGGGGCAGGGCAATCAGCCCCAGCATTTT
V: TRBV5-6; size: few; J: TRBJ2-3; D: -; CDR3: CASQTIHRGQSDTQYF; DNA: TGTGCCAGCCAAACCATCCATCGAGGGCAGTCGGATACGCAGTATTTT
V: TRBV10-3; size: -; J: TRBJ2-7; D: -; CDR3: CAISEARGDYEQYF; DNA: TGTGCCATCAGTGAGGCCAGGGGAGACTACGAGCAGTACTTC
V: TRBV18; size: -; J: TRBJ1-4; D: TRBD1; CDR3: CASSPGTGLEKLFF; DNA: TGTGCCAGCTCACCAGGGACAGGGCTTGAAAAACTGTTTTTT
V: TRBV6-5; size: -; J: TRBJ1-2; D: -; CDR3: CASRPGQNNYGYTF; DNA: TGTGCCAGCAGACCAGGACAGAATAACTATGGCTACACCTTC
V: TRBV6-1; size: few; J: TRBJ1-1; D: -; CDR3: CASRGFTGNTEAFF; DNA: TGTGCCAGCAGGGGATTTACAGGGAACACTGAAGCTTTCTTT
V: TRBV5-1; size: few; J: TRBJ2-5; D: TRBD2; CDR3: CASSSGTSGAETQYF; DNA: TGCGCCAGCAGCTCCGGGACTAGCGGGGCCGAGACCCAGTACTTC
V: TRBV5-4; size: few; J: TRBJ2-3; D: TRBD2; CDR3: CASSSGRISTDTQYF; DNA: TGTGCCAGCAGTAGCGGGAGGATAAGCACAGATACGCAGTATTTT
V: TRBV21-1; size: -; J: TRBJ1-1; D: -; CDR3: CASSKATGAFF; DNA: TGTGCCAGCAGCAAAGCGACAGGAGCTTTCTTT
V: TRBV21-1; size: -; J: TRBJ2-7; D: -; CDR3: CATSGKTYEQYF; DNA: TGTGCCACCTCGGGGAAGACCTACGAGCAGTACTTC
V: TRBV19; size: -; J: TRBJ2-7; D: -; CDR3: CASSQLPGQGGSYEQYF; DNA: TGTGCCAGTAGTCAATTACCGGGCCAGGGTGGCTCCTACGAGCAGTACTTC
V: TRBV27; size: few; J: TRBJ2-7; D: -; CDR3: CASSQVDTPYEQYF; DNA: TGTGCCAGCAGCCAGGTGGATACTCCCTACGAGCAGTACTTC
V: TRBV27; size: -; J: TRBJ1-5; D: TRBD1; CDR3: CASSWTGGDQPQHF; DNA: TGTGCCAGCAGTTGGACAGGAGGGGATCAGCCCCAGCATTTT
V: TRBV4-1; size: -; J: TRBJ2-7; D: TRBD2; CDR3: CASSQVRPGLAGVLSYEQYF; DNA: TGCGCCAGCAGCCAAGTGCGACCGGGACTAGCGGGAGTACTGTCCTACGAGCAGTACTTC
V: TRBV30; size: few; J: TRBJ2-2; D: TRBD1; CDR3: CAWTGGEIDGELFF; DNA: TGTGCCTGGACAGGGGGCGAAATCGACGGGGAGCTGTTTTTT
V: TRBV10-1; size: few; J: TRBJ2-3; D: -; CDR3: CASAVTASTDTQYF; DNA: TGCGCCAGCGCGGTGACAGCCAGCACAGATACGCAGTATTTT
V: TRBV7-2; size: few; J: TRBJ2-3; D: TRBD2; CDR3: CASRLAGEQYF; DNA: TGTGCCAGCAGGCTAGCGGGAGAGCAGTATTTT
V: TRBV7-2; size: few; J: TRBJ1-2; D: -; CDR3: CASSFGGDYGYTF; DNA: TGTGCCAGCAGCTTTGGGGGGGACTATGGCTACACCTTC
V: TRBV29-1; size: -; J: TRBJ2-2; D: TRBD1; CDR3: CSVERDRDGELFF; DNA: TGCAGCGTTGAAAGGGACAGGGACGGGGAGCTGTTTTTT
V: TRBV5-1; size: -; J: TRBJ2-1; D: TRBD2; CDR3: CASRPSGSDEQFF; DNA: TGCGCCAGCCGCCCTAGCGGGAGCGATGAGCAGTTCTTC
V: TRBV5-1; size: -; J: TRBJ2-1; D: TRBD2; CDR3: CASSLREGADNEQFF; DNA: TGCGCCAGCAGCCTGCGGGAGGGGGCAGACAATGAGCAGTTCTTC
V: TRBV30; size: few; J: TRBJ2-5; D: -; CDR3: CAWSVGGSQETQYF; DNA: TGTGCCTGGAGTGTCGGGGGTTCTCAGGAGACCCAGTACTTC
V: TRBV21-1; size: -; J: TRBJ2-7; D: -; CDR3: CASSIDREQYF; DNA: TGTGCCAGCAGCATCGACAGGGAGCAGTACTTC
V: TRBV28; size: few; J: TRBJ1-2; D: TRBD1; CDR3: CASSHSDRPYYGYTF; DNA: TGTGCCAGCAGCCATTCGGACAGGCCGTACTATGGCTACACCTTC
V: TRBV30; size: few; J: TRBJ1-2; D: -; CDR3: CACETGGYGYTF; DNA: TGTGCTTGCGAGACAGGTGGCTATGGCTACACCTTC
V: TRBV4-1; size: few; J: TRBJ2-7; D: -; CDR3: CASSQGETVTYEQYF; DNA: TGCGCCAGCAGCCAAGGAGAGACAGTCACCTACGAGCAGTACTTC
V: TRBV19; size: once; J: TRBJ2-7; D: -; CDR3: CASSMGPLGIYEQYF; DNA: TGTGCCAGTAGTATGGGGCCGCTAGGTATCTACGAGCAGTACTTC
V: TRBV7-8; size: few; J: TRBJ1-2; D: -; CDR3: CASSLGQGVYGYTF; DNA: TGTGCCAGCAGCTTAGGTCAGGGTGTGTATGGCTACACCTTC
V: TRBV7-9; size: -; J: TRBJ2-1; D: -; CDR3: CASSLYQNLALEQFF; DNA: TGTGCCAGCAGCTTATATCAGAACTTAGCGCTTGAGCAGTTCTTC
V: TRBV28; size: -; J: TRBJ1-1; D: -; CDR3: CASSLGGGYTEAFF; DNA: TGTGCCAGCAGCCTCGGGGGGGGGTACACTGAAGCTTTCTTT
V: TRBV5-4; size: -; J: TRBJ2-5; D: -; CDR3: CASSPRRTGDQETQYF; DNA: TGTGCCAGCAGCCCAAGACGAACAGGTGACCAAGAGACCCAGTACTTC
V: TRBV4-2; size: -; J: TRBJ2-7; D: -; CDR3: CASSQGDSGYEQYF; DNA: TGTGCCAGCAGCCAAGGGGACTCCGGATACGAGCAGTACTTC
V: TRBV27; size: few; J: TRBJ2-5; D: TRBD2; CDR3: CASRRTSGGKVTQYF; DNA: TGTGCCAGCAGAAGGACTAGCGGGGGAAAAGTGACCCAGTACTTC
V: TRBV2; size: -; J: TRBJ1-6; D: TRBD1; CDR3: CASGDRGSRNSPLHF; DNA: TGTGCCAGCGGGGACAGGGGTTCAAGGAATTCACCCCTCCACTTT
V: TRBV5-1; size: few; J: TRBJ2-5; D: TRBD1; CDR3: CASRGTGGAPTQYF; DNA: TGCGCCAGCAGGGGGACAGGGGGCGCGCCGACCCAGTACTTC
V: TRBV5-6; size: few; J: TRBJ1-2; D: TRBD1; CDR3: CASSLGEQGGINGYTF; DNA: TGTGCCAGCAGCCTCGGAGAACAGGGGGGCATCAATGGCTACACCTTC
V: TRBV25-1; size: few; J: TRBJ1-5; D: TRBD1; CDR3: CASIIFSETGLDQPQHF; DNA: TGTGCCAGCATAATCTTTTCAGAGACAGGGCTGGATCAGCCCCAGCATTTT
V: TRBV6-5; size: -; J: TRBJ2-3; D: -; CDR3: CASSTPTGTDTQYF; DNA: TGTGCCAGCAGTACCCCGACAGGCACAGATACGCAGTATTTT
V: TRBV7-9; size: -; J: TRBJ2-1; D: -; CDR3: CASSKGGGGHNEQFF; DNA: TGTGCCAGCAGCAAGGGAGGGGGAGGGCACAATGAGCAGTTCTTC
V: TRBV6-5; size: few; J: TRBJ2-5; D: -; CDR3: CASSPGVYQETQYF; DNA: TGTGCCAGCAGCCCAGGGGTTTACCAAGAGACCCAGTACTTC